The T cell receptor (beta chain) under discussion was sequenced for a study of PD-L1 blockade in urothelial cancer. About the study: Beginning in the mid-2010s, patients received atezolizumab, given as 1,200 mg intravenously every 3 weeks. As for prior chemotherapy regimens, patients had received 0 to 3. Analysis of the blood was performed 3 weeks (second dose) and 6 weeks after treatment start.

The time point here: pretreatment peripheral blood. Locally advanced or metastatic urothelial carcinoma was diagnosed in the patients. The data were produced by immunoSEQ multiplex PCR, yet TCRdb's version contains in-frame clones alone and is incomplete. Counted here are about 95,000 clones, about nine tenths occurring once; the ten biggest clones make up roughly 2%. This CDR3 contains 15 residues. Losses at the gene ends were 3 bases for V and 5 bases for J; bases not matched to a gene: 8. Per germline, CDR1 SGHTA and CDR2 FQGNSA. This TCR came from a man aged 55 to 69 with urothelial cancer. The chain joins TRBV7-2 to TRBJ1-1, with 8 positions matching TRBD1. Sample: PBMCs, taken around atezolizumab (anti-PD-L1) treatment. CDR3 sequence (DNA): TGTGCCAGCAGCTTCGCGGACAGGGACGGAACTGAAGCTTTCTTT. Translating gives CASSFADRDGTEAFF.